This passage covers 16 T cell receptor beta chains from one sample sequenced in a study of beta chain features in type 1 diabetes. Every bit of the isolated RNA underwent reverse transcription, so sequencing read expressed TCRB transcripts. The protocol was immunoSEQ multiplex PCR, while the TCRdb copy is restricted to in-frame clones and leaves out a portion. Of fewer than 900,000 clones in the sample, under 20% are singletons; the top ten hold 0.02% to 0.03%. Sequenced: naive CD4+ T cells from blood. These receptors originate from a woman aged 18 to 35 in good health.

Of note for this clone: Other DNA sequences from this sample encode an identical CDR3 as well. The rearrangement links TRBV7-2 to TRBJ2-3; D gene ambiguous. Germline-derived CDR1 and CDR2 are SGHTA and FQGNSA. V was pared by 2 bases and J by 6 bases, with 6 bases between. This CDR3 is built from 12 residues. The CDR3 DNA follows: TGTGCCAGCAGCTTATCCCGGGATACGCAGTATTTT. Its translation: CASSLSRDTQYF.

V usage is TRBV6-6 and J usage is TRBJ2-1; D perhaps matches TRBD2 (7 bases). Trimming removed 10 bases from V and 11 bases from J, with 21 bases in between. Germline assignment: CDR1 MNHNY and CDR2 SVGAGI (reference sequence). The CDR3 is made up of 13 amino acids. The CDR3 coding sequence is TGTGCCACACAGGGACGGGAGGACGGGCAGCAGTTCTTC. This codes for CATQGREDGQQFF.

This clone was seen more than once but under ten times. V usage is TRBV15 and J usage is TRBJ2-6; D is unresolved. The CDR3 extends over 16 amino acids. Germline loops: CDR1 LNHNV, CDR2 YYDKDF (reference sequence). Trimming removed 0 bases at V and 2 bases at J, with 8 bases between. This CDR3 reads CATSRDLWAGANVLTF. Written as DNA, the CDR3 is TGTGCCACCAGCAGAGATCTATGGGCTGGGGCCAACGTCCTGACTTTC.

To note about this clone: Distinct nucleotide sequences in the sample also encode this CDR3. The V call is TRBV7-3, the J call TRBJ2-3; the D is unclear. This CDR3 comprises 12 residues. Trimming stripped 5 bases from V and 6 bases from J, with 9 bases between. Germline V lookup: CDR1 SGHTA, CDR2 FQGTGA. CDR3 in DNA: TGTGCCAGCAGCCCACCCGGGGATACGCAGTATTTT. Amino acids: CASSPPGDTQYF.

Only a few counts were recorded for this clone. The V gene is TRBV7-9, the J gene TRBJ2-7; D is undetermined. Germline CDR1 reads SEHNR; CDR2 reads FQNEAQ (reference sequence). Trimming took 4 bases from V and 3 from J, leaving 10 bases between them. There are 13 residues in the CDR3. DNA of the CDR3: TGTGCCAGCAGCTCCCAGGACCTCTACGAGCAGTACTTC. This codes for CASSSQDLYEQYF. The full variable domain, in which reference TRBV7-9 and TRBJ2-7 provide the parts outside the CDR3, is DTGVSQNPRHKITKRGQNVTFRCDPISEHNRLYWYRQTLGQGPEFLTYFQNEAQLEKSRLLSDRFSAERPKGSFSTLEIQRTEQGDSAMYLCASSSQDLYEQYFGPGTRLTVT.

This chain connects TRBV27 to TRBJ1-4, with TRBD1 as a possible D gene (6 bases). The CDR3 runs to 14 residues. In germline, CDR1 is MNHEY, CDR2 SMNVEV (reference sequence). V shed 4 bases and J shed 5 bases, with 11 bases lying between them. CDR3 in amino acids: CASSSRGRNEKLFF. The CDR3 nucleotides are TGTGCCAGCAGTTCCCGGGGGCGGAATGAAAAACTGTTTTTT.

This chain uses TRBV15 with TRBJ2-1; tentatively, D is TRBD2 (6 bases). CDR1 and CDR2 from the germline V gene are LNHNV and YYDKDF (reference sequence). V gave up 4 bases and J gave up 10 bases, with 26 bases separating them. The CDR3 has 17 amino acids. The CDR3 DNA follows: TGTGCCACCAGCATAGATTTGGGGACTGCTACCTCGGGGGAGCAGTTCTTC. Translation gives CATSIDLGTATSGEQFF.

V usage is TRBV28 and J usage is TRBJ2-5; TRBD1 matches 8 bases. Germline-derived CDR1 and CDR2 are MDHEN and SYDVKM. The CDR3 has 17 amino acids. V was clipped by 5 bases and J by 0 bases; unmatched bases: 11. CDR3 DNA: TGTGCCAGCAGTCAATCCGGGACAGGCAAGTACCAAGAGACCCAGTACTTC. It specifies CASSQSGTGKYQETQYF.

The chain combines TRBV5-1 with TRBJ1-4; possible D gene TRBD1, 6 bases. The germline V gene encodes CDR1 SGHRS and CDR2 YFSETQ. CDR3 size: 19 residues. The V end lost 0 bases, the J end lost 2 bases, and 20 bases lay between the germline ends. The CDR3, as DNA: TGCGCCAGCAGCTTGGGACAAGACAGGTTCCAATCGACTAATGAAAAACTGTTTTTT. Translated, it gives CASSLGQDRFQSTNEKLFF. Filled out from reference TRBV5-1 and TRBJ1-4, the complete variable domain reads KAGVTQTPRYLIKTRGQQVTLSCSPISGHRSVSWYQQTPGQGLQFLFEYFSETQRNKGNFPGRFSGRQFSNSRSEMNVSTLELGDSALYLCASSLGQDRFQSTNEKLFFGSGTQLSVL.

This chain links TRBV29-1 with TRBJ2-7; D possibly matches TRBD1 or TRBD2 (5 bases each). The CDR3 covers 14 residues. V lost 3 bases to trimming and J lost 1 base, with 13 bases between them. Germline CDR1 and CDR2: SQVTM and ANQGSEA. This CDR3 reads CSVDSGHGSYEQYF. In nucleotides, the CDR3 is TGCAGCGTTGACTCGGGGCACGGTTCCTACGAGCAGTACTTC.

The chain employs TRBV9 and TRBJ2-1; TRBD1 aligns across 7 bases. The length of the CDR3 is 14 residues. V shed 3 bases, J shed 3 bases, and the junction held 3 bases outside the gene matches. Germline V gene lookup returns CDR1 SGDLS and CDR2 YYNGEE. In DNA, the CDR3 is TGTGCCAGCAGCGCTTGGGACAGCTACAATGAGCAGTTCTTC. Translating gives CASSAWDSYNEQFF.

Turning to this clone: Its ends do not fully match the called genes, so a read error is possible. The CDR3 loop reads CASSRDLYEQYF. The CDR3, as DNA: TGTGCCAGCAGCAGGGACCTCTACGAGCAGTACTTC. The rearrangement joins TRBV4-1 to TRBJ2-7; D might be TRBD1 or TRBD2, each matching 5 bases. CDR1 and CDR2 (germline): MGHRA, YSYEKL. The CDR3 extends over 12 amino acids.

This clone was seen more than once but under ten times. The CDR3 nucleotides are TGTGCCAGCAGCCTAGGACTAGCTAGCGAGCAGTACTTC. Protein product: CASSLGLASEQYF. The V call is TRBV14, the J call TRBJ2-7, with TRBD2 matching over 8 bases. The CDR3 spans 13 residues. Germline CDR1 is SGHDN and CDR2 is FVKESK. The ends lost 4 bases at V and 6 bases at J; junction bases unmatched: 5.

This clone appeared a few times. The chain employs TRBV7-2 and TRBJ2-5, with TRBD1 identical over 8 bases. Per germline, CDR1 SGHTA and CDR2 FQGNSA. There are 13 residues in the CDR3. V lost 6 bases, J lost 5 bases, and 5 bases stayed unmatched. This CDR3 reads CASRPQGAETQYF. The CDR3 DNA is TGTGCCAGCAGACCTCAGGGGGCGGAGACCCAGTACTTC.

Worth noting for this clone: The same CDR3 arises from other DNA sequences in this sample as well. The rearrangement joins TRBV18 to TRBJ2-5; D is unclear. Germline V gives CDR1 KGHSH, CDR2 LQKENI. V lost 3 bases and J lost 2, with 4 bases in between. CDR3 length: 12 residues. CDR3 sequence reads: CASSPLQETQYF. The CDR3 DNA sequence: TGTGCCAGCTCACCTTTACAAGAGACCCAGTACTTC.

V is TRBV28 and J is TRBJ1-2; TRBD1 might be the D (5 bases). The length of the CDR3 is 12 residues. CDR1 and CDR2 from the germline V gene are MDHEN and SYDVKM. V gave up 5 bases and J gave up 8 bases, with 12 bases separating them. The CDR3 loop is CASSPPNRGYTF. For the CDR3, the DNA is TGTGCCAGCAGTCCGCCAAACAGGGGCTACACCTTC.